These T cell receptor beta chains were read from a single sample in a study of Ad26.COV2.S vaccination and SARS-CoV-2 variants. The protocol was immunoSEQ multiplex PCR, while the TCRdb copy is restricted to in-frame clones and leaves out a portion. The repertoire includes some 410,000 clones, over 80% of them detected once, and about 1.6% sits in the top ten. The sequencing here drew on peripheral blood, taken in a trial of Ad26.COV2.S vaccine versus placebo. The source of these receptors is a person aged 18-65 years who received the Ad26.COV2.S COVID-19 vaccine or a placebo. The CDR3 runs from the conserved cysteine through the conserved F or W. A D gene is named only where the DNA matches it firmly. Only some rows state a clone size, as once, few, many or a class for expanded clones.

v_call	clone_size	cdr3_length	d_call	j_call	cdr3_aa	cdr3_nt
TRBV4-1	NA	18	TRBD2	TRBJ2-2	CASSHTPGLAGNTGELFF	TGCGCCAGCAGCCATACCCCGGGACTAGCGGGAAACACCGGGGAGCTGTTTTTT
TRBV10-3	once	17	NA	TRBJ2-1	CAISNTLAADSYNEQFF	TGTGCCATCAGTAATACCTTAGCGGCTGACTCCTACAATGAGCAGTTCTTC
TRBV5-1	NA	16	TRBD2	TRBJ2-5	CASSREATSVYETQYF	TGCGCCAGCAGCCGGGAGGCGACTAGCGTGTATGAGACCCAGTACTTC
TRBV27	NA	17	NA	TRBJ1-5	CASSLHPPANSNQPQHF	TGTGCCAGCAGCCTACACCCTCCGGCGAATAGCAATCAGCCCCAGCATTTT
TRBV11-2	NA	14	TRBD1	TRBJ2-7	CASSPGQGAYEQYF	TGTGCCAGCAGTCCCGGACAGGGAGCCTACGAGCAGTACTTC
TRBV6-1	NA	14	TRBD1	TRBJ2-2	CASSEQGVAGELFF	TGTGCCAGCAGTGAACAGGGGGTGGCCGGGGAGCTGTTTTTT
TRBV27	NA	13	NA	TRBJ2-1	CASSQRWRNEQFF	TGTGCCAGCAGTCAGCGATGGCGGAATGAGCAGTTCTTC
TRBV4-3	NA	14	TRBD1	TRBJ1-1	CASSYTGVGTEAFF	TGCGCCAGCAGCTATACAGGGGTGGGCACTGAAGCTTTCTTT
TRBV4-1	NA	11	NA	TRBJ2-7	CASSSRGEQYF	TGCGCCAGCAGCTCTAGGGGGGAGCAGTACTTC
TRBV5-4	once	13	NA	TRBJ1-2	CASRELIAHGYTF	TGTGCCAGCAGGGAGCTCATTGCACATGGCTACACCTTC
TRBV28	NA	16	NA	TRBJ2-3	CASSPSGAGNTDTQYF	TGTGCCAGCAGTCCCTCGGGGGCGGGGAACACAGATACGCAGTATTTT
TRBV7-8	NA	15	TRBD1	TRBJ2-7	CASSSGTARTYEQYF	TGTGCCAGCAGCTCTGGGACAGCACGGACCTACGAGCAGTACTTC
TRBV30	NA	16	TRBD1	TRBJ2-3	CAWSAGTGAGSDTQYF	TGTGCCTGGAGCGCCGGGACAGGGGCAGGGTCAGATACGCAGTATTTT
TRBV20-1	NA	12	NA	TRBJ1-5	CSASDGGQPQHF	TGCAGTGCTAGTGACGGGGGACAGCCCCAGCATTTT
TRBV6-5	NA	13	NA	TRBJ2-7	CASSYSRSYEQYF	TGTGCCAGCAGTTACTCGCGCTCCTACGAGCAGTACTTC
TRBV7-2	NA	16	NA	TRBJ1-3	CASSISQFPSGNTIYF	TGTGCCAGCAGCATTTCACAGTTCCCCTCTGGAAACACCATATATTTT